This TCR beta chain was retrieved from a study of patients and donors after allogeneic stem cell transplantation. TCRdb used MiXCR to reprocess the RT-PCR reads, holding one entry per CDR3 protein. The sample consists of a few hundred thousand distinct CDR3 sequences, 11% to 15% of them appearing once. The CDR3 runs 17 residues. The germline V and J ends were trimmed by 2 bases and 2 bases, with 22 bases remaining between them. CDR1 is GTSNPN, CDR2 SVGIG, per germline (reference sequence). This clonotype was obtained from a human donor who was either an allogeneic HSCT recipient or a stem cell or donor lymphocyte infusion donor (not recorded which). It is not recorded whose cells these are; they may come from a transplant donor. The source material was blood, either unsorted or a sorted T cell fraction (not recorded which). This sequence joins TRBV30 and TRBJ2-7; no clear D gene. The CDR3 bases are TGTGCCTGGAGTCAGGCGCCCCGGATGGTTATGACCTACGAGCAGTACTTC. It specifies CAWSQAPRMVMTYEQYF.